These T cell receptor beta chains were read from a single sample in a study of a mutant IDH1 vaccine in newly diagnosed glioma. No antigens are known for them. The repertoire was sequenced with immunoSEQ multiplex PCR; TCRdb's copy has only in-frame clones and lacks some. Seen here are around 33,000 clones, 90% observed once, and the top ten hold 20%. The sample here was PBMCs, taken from a glioma patient whose treatment included an IDH1 peptide vaccine. These receptors were obtained from a man younger than 30 with glioma. Each CDR3 is given with its conserved first and last residue. Each record gives: D gene, V gene, J gene, clone size, CDR3 DNA, CDR3 protein. The D gene is left open where the match is weak. Clone size is stated in some rows and not others, as once, few, many or a class when expanded.

-	TRBV6-6	TRBJ2-7	-	TGTGCCAGCGCTTTAGGCAGTCTCAACTACGAGCAGTACTTC	CASALGSLNYEQYF
TRBD1	TRBV6-1	TRBJ1-5	-	TGTGCCAGCAGGGACAGGGGCGGCAATCAGCCCCAGCATTTT	CASRDRGGNQPQHF
-	TRBV5-6	TRBJ1-3	-	TGTGCCAGCAGAAGGGGGGTACCAGGAAACACCATATATTTT	CASRRGVPGNTIYF
TRBD1	TRBV2	TRBJ1-5	-	TGTGCCAGCAGTGGGACAGGGGATCAGCCCCAGCATTTT	CASSGTGDQPQHF
TRBD1	TRBV18	TRBJ2-3	-	TGTGCCAGCTCACTAGGACAGGGCCCCGGGGCAGATACGCAGTATTTT	CASSLGQGPGADTQYF
-	TRBV29-1	TRBJ2-1	few	TGCAGCGTTGTACCTGGGACCCAAGGATTCAATGAGCAGTTCTTC	CSVVPGTQGFNEQFF
-	TRBV19	TRBJ1-5	-	TGTGCCAGTAGTAAGGTCAGGGGTAGCAATCAGCCCCAGCATTTT	CASSKVRGSNQPQHF
TRBD1	TRBV30	TRBJ2-7	-	TGTGCCTGGAGTGTTGGGACAGGGGACTACGAGCAGTACTTC	CAWSVGTGDYEQYF
-	TRBV2	TRBJ2-7	once	TGTGCCAGCAGGAGGCGGGCTTTAGACGAGCAGTACTTC	CASRRRALDEQYF
-	TRBV2	TRBJ2-3	-	TGTGCCAGCAGTGGGGGGGAAACAGATACGCAGTATTTT	CASSGGETDTQYF
TRBD1	TRBV27	TRBJ1-1	-	TGTGCCGACCACAGGGGGAACACTGAAGCTTTCTTT	CADHRGNTEAFF
-	TRBV6-1	TRBJ2-5	-	TGTGCCAGCAAACGGGGCCGGGGAGAGACCCAGTACTTC	CASKRGRGETQYF
TRBD2	TRBV5-1	TRBJ2-7	-	TGCGCCAGCAGCCCTACCGGGACTAGCTACGAGCAGTACTTC	CASSPTGTSYEQYF
TRBD1	TRBV5-8	TRBJ1-1	-	TGTGCCAGCAGCTTGGGGACAGGGGGCTTTTTAAAAGCTTTCTTT	CASSLGTGGFLKAFF
-	TRBV18	TRBJ2-2	-	TGTGCCAGCTCACCGGGCTTCCAGAACACCGGGGAGCTGTTTTTT	CASSPGFQNTGELFF
-	TRBV5-1	TRBJ2-6	-	TGCGCCAGCAGCTTGGCCGGGAAGGTCTCTGGGGCCAACGTCCTGACTTTC	CASSLAGKVSGANVLTF
TRBD1	TRBV6-1	TRBJ1-5	-	TGTGCCAGCACATTGAACAGGGGGCTCAATCAGCCCCAGCATTTT	CASTLNRGLNQPQHF
-	TRBV5-4	TRBJ2-7	-	TGTGCCAGCAGCTCGCGGAGGGAGTCCTACGAGCAGTACTTC	CASSSRRESYEQYF
-	TRBV4-2	TRBJ2-1	-	TGTGCCAGCAGCCAATCATTCCAATTGGGTTATAATGAGCAGTTCTTC	CASSQSFQLGYNEQFF
TRBD2	TRBV5-4	TRBJ2-3	-	TGTGCCAGCAGCTCCAGGACTAGCGGGAGTAGTACGCAGTATTTT	CASSSRTSGSSTQYF
-	TRBV6-1	TRBJ1-2	-	TGTGCCAGCAACCCGACATTCTATGGCTACACCTTC	CASNPTFYGYTF
-	TRBV29-1	TRBJ1-2	-	TGCAGCGTTGAAGATGTGAACCAGGATGGCTACACCTTC	CSVEDVNQDGYTF
-	TRBV4-2	TRBJ2-6	-	TGTGCCAGCAGCCAAGATCCCCGCCCAAGACCGAACTTTTCTGGGGCCAACGTCCTGACTTTC	CASSQDPRPRPNFSGANVLTF
TRBD1	TRBV19	TRBJ1-1	-	TGTGCCAGTAGGGGACAGGGACAGGGCACTGAAGCTTTCTTT	CASRGQGQGTEAFF
-	TRBV19	TRBJ1-1	-	TGTGCCAGTAGTTCTGGGGGGATCGGCACTGAAGCTTTCTTT	CASSSGGIGTEAFF
TRBD2	TRBV29-1	TRBJ2-1	-	TGCAGCGTTGAAGAGAGCGGGAGCTCCTACAATGAGCAGTTCTTC	CSVEESGSSYNEQFF
-	TRBV6-6	TRBJ2-7	-	TGTGCCAGCAGTTACCGCGGCGAGCAGTACTTC	CASSYRGEQYF
TRBD1	TRBV2	TRBJ1-6	-	TGTGCCAGCAGACCGACAGGGAGTAATTCACCCCTCCACTTT	CASRPTGSNSPLHF
-	TRBV4-2	TRBJ2-7	-	TGTGCCAGCAGCCAAGTCGCGGAGACCTCCTACGAGCAGTACTTC	CASSQVAETSYEQYF
-	TRBV7-2	TRBJ1-4	-	TGTGCCAGCAGCATTAACAGAGCAACTAATGAAAAACTGTTTTTT	CASSINRATNEKLFF
TRBD1	TRBV7-2	TRBJ1-5	-	TGTGCCAGCAGTCCGGGACAGGGCAATCAGCCCCAGCATTTT	CASSPGQGNQPQHF
TRBD1	TRBV7-2	TRBJ2-7	-	TGTGCCAGCAGCTTAGATGCTGGGACAGGGTTTTACGAGCAGTACTTC	CASSLDAGTGFYEQYF
TRBD2	TRBV7-9	TRBJ2-2	-	TGTGCCAGCAGCTCCCTTAGGGGTAGCGGGACCGGGGAGCTGTTTTTT	CASSSLRGSGTGELFF
TRBD2	TRBV9	TRBJ2-1	-	TGTGCCAGCAGCGCCGACCCTAGCGGGAGGGTCAATGAGCAGTTCTTC	CASSADPSGRVNEQFF
TRBD1	TRBV25-1	TRBJ2-7	-	TGTGCCAGCAGTGAATACGGACAGGGAAAGCAGTACTTC	CASSEYGQGKQYF
-	TRBV6-6	TRBJ2-2	once	TGTGCCAGCAGTTACGATCGAAACACCGGGGAGCTGTTTTTT	CASSYDRNTGELFF
-	TRBV4-2	TRBJ1-5	-	TGTGCCAGCAGCCCGAGACAGGAGAGCAATCAGCCCCAGCATTTT	CASSPRQESNQPQHF
-	TRBV4-2	TRBJ2-1	-	TGTGCCAGCAGCCAAGTCGAGGGCAATGGCGGTGGGTCCTACAATGAGCAGTTCTTC	CASSQVEGNGGGSYNEQFF
TRBD2	TRBV5-1	TRBJ2-6	-	TGCGCCAGCAGCCCCTTCCCCGGACTAGCGGATTCATCTGGGGCCAACGTCCTGACTTTC	CASSPFPGLADSSGANVLTF
-	TRBV27	TRBJ1-2	once	TGTGCCAGCAGTAGCGACGGATACTATGGCTACACCTTC	CASSSDGYYGYTF
-	TRBV5-1	TRBJ2-5	-	TGCGCCAGCAGCCCGGAGGGGCCGCAAGAGACCCAGTACTTC	CASSPEGPQETQYF
-	TRBV6-5	TRBJ2-1	-	TGTGCCAGCAGTTATCGGCGCACAGGTTACAATGAGCAGTTCTTC	CASSYRRTGYNEQFF
-	TRBV4-3	TRBJ2-2	-	TGCGCCAGCAGCCAAGATAGGGTTACGGGGGTGGGCACCGGGGAGCTGTTTTTT	CASSQDRVTGVGTGELFF
-	TRBV10-3	TRBJ1-4	-	TGTGCCATCCGACAGAGAACAAAACTGTTTTTT	CAIRQRTKLFF
-	TRBV4-3	TRBJ2-3	once	TGCGCCAGCAGGGGTAGGTCAGATACGCAGTATTTT	CASRGRSDTQYF
-	TRBV7-9	TRBJ1-5	-	TGTGCCAGCAGCGCCGGGACATCATACCAGCCCCAGCATTTT	CASSAGTSYQPQHF
-	TRBV27	TRBJ2-2	-	TGTGCCAGCGGAGGGAACGCGAACACCGGGGAGCTGTTTTTT	CASGGNANTGELFF
TRBD2	TRBV6-6	TRBJ2-2	-	TGTGCCAGCAGCAGACTAGCGGGAGCCGGGGAGCTGTTTTTT	CASSRLAGAGELFF